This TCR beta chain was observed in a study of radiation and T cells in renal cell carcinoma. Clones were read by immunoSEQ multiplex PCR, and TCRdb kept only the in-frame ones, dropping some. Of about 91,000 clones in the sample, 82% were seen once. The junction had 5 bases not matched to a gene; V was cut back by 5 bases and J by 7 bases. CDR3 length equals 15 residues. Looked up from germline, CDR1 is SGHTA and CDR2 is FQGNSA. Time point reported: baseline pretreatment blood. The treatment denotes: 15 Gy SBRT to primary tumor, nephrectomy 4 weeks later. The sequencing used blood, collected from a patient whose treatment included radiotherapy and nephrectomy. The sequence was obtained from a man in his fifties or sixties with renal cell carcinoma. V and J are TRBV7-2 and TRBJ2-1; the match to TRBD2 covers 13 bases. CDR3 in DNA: TGTGCCAGCAGCCGACTAGCGGGAGGACGGAATGAGCAGTTCTTC. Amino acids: CASSRLAGGRNEQFF. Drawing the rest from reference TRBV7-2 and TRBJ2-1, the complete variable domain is GAGVSQSPSNKVTEKGKDVELRCDPISGHTALYWYRQSLGQGLEFLIYFQGNSAPDKSGLPSDRFSAERTGGSVSTLTIQRTQQEDSAVYLCASSRLAGGRNEQFFGPGTRLTVL.